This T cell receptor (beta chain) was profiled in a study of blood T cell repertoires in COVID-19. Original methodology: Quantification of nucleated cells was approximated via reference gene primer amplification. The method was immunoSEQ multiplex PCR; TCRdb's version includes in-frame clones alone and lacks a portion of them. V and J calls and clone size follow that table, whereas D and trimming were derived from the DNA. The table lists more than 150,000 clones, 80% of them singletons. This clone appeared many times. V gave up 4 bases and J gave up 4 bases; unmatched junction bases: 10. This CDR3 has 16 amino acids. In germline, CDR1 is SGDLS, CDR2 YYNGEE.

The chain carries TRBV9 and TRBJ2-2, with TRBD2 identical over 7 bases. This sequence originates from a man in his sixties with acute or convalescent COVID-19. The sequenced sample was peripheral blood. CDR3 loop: CASSQHGTTSTGELFF. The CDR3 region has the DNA TGTGCCAGCAGCCAGCACGGGACTACTTCCACCGGGGAGCTGTTTTTT.